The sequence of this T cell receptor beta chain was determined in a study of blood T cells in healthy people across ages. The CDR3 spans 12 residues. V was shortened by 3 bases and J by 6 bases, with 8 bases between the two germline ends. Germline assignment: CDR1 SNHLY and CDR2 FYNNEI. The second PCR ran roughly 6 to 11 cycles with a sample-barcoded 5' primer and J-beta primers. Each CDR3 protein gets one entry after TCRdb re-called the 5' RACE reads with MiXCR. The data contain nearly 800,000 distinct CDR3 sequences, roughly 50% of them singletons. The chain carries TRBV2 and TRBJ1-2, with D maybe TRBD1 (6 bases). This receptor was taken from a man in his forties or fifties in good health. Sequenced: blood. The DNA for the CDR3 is TGTGCCAGCAGTGAGACAGGTGATGGCTACACCTTC. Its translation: CASSETGDGYTF. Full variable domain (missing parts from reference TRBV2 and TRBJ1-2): EPEVTQTPSHQVTQMGQEVILRCVPISNHLYFYWYRQILGQKVEFLVSFYNNEISEKSEIFDDQFSVERPDGSNFTLKIRSTKLEDSAMYFCASSETGDGYTFGSGTRLTVV.